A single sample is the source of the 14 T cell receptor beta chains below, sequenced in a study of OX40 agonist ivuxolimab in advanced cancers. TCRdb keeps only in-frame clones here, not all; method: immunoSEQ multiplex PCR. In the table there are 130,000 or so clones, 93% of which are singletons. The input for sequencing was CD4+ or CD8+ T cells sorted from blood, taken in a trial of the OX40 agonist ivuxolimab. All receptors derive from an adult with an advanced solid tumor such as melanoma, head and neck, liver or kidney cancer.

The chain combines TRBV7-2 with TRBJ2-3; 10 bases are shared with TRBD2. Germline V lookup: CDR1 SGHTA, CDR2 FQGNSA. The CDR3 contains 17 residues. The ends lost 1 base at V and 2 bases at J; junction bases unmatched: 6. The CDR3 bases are TGTGCCAGCAGCTTAGGAGGTCTAGCGGGGGTCACAGATACGCAGTATTTT. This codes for CASSLGGLAGVTDTQYF.

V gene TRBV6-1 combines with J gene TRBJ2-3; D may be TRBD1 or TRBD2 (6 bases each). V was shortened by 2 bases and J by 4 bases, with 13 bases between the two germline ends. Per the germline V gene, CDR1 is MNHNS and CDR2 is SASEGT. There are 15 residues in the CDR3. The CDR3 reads CASSEPGAGADTQYF. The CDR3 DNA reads TGTGCCAGCAGTGAACCGGGGGCAGGGGCAGATACGCAGTATTTT.

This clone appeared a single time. CDR3 protein: CAIGRSRDTGELFF. Written as DNA, the CDR3 is TGTGCTATCGGACGGAGTAGGGACACCGGGGAGCTGTTTTTT. The chain combines TRBV11-2 with TRBJ2-2; D not certain. Germline CDR1 is SGHAT and CDR2 is FQNNGV. This CDR3 is 14 amino acids long.

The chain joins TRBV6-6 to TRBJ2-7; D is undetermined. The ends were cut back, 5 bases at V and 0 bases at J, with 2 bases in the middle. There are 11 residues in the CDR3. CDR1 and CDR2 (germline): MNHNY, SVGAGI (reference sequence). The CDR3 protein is CASSPSYEQYF. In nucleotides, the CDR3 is TGTGCCAGCAGTCCCTCCTACGAGCAGTACTTC.

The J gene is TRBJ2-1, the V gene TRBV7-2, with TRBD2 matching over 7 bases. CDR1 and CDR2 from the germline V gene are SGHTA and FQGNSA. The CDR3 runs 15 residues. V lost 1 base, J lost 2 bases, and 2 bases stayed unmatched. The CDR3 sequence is CASSLGAGAYNEQFF. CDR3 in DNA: TGTGCCAGCAGCTTAGGGGCGGGAGCCTACAATGAGCAGTTCTTC.

This CDR3 reads CASSQEARGWSNQPQHF. The CDR3 coding sequence is TGCGCCAGCAGCCAAGAGGCCAGGGGATGGAGCAATCAGCCCCAGCATTTT. This chain links TRBV4-1 with TRBJ1-5; possible D gene TRBD1, 6 bases. Trimming cost V 0 bases and J 1 base, with 13 bases left between them. Per germline, CDR1 MGHRA and CDR2 YSYEKL. The length of the CDR3 is 17 residues.

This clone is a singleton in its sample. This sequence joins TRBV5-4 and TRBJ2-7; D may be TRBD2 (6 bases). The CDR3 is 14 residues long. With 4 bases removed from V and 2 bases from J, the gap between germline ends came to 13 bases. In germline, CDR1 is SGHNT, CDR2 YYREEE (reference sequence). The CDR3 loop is CASSQEEGPYEQYF. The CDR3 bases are TGTGCCAGCAGCCAAGAGGAGGGGCCCTACGAGCAGTACTTC.

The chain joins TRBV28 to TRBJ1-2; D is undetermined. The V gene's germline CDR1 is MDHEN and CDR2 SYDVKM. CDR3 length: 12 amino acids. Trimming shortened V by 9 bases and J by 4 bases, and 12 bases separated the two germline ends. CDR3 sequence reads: CASGDVTYGYTF. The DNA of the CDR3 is TGTGCCAGTGGCGACGTGACCTATGGCTACACCTTC.

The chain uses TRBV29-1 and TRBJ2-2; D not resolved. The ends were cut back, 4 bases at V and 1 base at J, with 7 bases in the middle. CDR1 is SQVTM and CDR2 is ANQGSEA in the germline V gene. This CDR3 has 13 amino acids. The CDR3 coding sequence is TGCAGCGTTGGTCCCAGGAACACCGGGGAGCTGTTTTTT. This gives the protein CSVGPRNTGELFF.

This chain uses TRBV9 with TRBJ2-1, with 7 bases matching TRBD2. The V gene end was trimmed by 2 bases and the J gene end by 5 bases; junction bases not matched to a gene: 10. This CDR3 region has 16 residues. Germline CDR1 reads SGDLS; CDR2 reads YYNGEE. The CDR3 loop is CASSVGPGLPNNEQFF. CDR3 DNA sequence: TGTGCCAGCAGCGTTGGCCCGGGACTACCAAACAATGAGCAGTTCTTC.

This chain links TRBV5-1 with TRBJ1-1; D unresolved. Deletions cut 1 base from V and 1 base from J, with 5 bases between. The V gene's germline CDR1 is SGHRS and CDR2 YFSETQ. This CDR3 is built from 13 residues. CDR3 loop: CASSLRANTEAFF. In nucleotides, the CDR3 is TGCGCCAGCAGCTTGAGAGCGAACACTGAAGCTTTCTTT.

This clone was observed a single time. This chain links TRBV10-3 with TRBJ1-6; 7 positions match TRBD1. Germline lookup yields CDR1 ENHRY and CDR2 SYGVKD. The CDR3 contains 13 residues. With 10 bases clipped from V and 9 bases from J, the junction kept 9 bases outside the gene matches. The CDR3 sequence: CATGTDPFSPLHF. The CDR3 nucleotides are TGTGCCACAGGGACAGACCCCTTTTCACCCCTCCACTTT.

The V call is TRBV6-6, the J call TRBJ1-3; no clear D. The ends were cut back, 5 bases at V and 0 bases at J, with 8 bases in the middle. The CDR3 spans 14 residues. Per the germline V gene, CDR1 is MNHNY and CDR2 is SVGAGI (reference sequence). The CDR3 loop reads CASSGTVSGNTIYF. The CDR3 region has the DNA TGTGCCAGCAGTGGAACTGTCTCTGGAAACACCATATATTTT.

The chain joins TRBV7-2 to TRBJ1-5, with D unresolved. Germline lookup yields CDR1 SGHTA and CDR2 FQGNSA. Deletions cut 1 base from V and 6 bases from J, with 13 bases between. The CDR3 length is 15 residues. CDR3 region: CASSLVIQMSQPQHF. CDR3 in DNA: TGTGCCAGCAGCTTAGTTATCCAAATGAGTCAGCCCCAGCATTTT.